A single sample gave rise to the 23 T cell receptor beta chains below, sequenced in a study of blood T cell repertoires in COVID-19. Produced via immunoSEQ multiplex PCR; TCRdb's table is partial and in-frame only. The table includes some 120,000 clones, roughly 80% detected once. Source material: peripheral blood. The receptors shown here come from a man aged 25 to 40 with acute or convalescent COVID-19.

V usage is TRBV6-1 and J usage is TRBJ2-5, with D unclear. Trimming removed 2 bases from V and 4 bases from J, with 5 bases in between. The germline V gene encodes CDR1 MNHNS and CDR2 SASEGT. This CDR3 contains 12 residues. In nucleotides, the CDR3 is TGTGCCAGCAGTGAATACAGAGAGACCCAGTACTTC. Translated, it gives CASSEYRETQYF.

The gene calls are TRBV7-9 and TRBJ2-3; weak D call: TRBD2 (6 bases). Trimming shortened V by 4 bases and J by 0 bases, and 14 bases separated the two germline ends. Germline assignment: CDR1 SEHNR and CDR2 FQNEAQ (reference sequence). This CDR3 has 16 amino acids. Written as DNA, the CDR3 is TGTGCCAGCAGCTCGAATCGGGACTCCAGCACAGATACGCAGTATTTT. This encodes CASSSNRDSSTDTQYF.

The chain has TRBV2 and TRBJ2-7, with 7 nucleotides matching TRBD1. J lost 5 bases, V lost 7 bases, and 11 bases had no gene match. The CDR3 is 14 amino acids. CDR1 is SNHLY, CDR2 FYNNEI, per germline. The DNA of the CDR3 is TGTGCCAGCACGGACAGGACTTCTCGGGACGAGCAGTACTTC. It encodes CASTDRTSRDEQYF.

The rearrangement joins TRBV6-2 or TRBV6-3 to TRBJ2-7; 8 nucleotides agree with TRBD2. Per the germline V gene, CDR1 is MNHEY and CDR2 is SVGEGT. The CDR3 runs to 15 residues. V dropped 5 bases and J dropped 1; count of bases not matched to a gene: 7. The CDR3 here is CASSPPGLVSYEQYF. In DNA form, the CDR3 reads TGTGCCAGCAGTCCCCCGGGACTAGTTTCCTACGAGCAGTACTTC.

The CDR3 DNA is TGTGCCAGCAGTGAATCGGGACAGGGTTCCTACGAGCAGTACGTC. This encodes CASSESGQGSYEQYV. The rearrangement joins TRBV2 to TRBJ2-7; 9 bases align to TRBD1. CDR1 and CDR2 from the germline V gene are SNHLY and FYNNEI. The CDR3 sequence is 15 residues long. The trim removed 2 bases at V and 1 base at J, leaving 3 bases unmatched.

The chain has TRBV7-6 and TRBJ1-6; tentative D call: TRBD1 (5 bases). V was clipped by 4 bases and J by 15 bases, with 22 bases between them. Germline V gene data show CDR1 as SGHVS and CDR2 as FNYEAQ. CDR3 length: 15 amino acids. The CDR3 region has the DNA TGTGCCAGCAGCTCTAGGGCGGGGGTAAATTCAGGCCTCCACTTT. Protein product: CASSSRAGVNSGLHF.

In the case of this clone: In the same sample, other DNA sequences code for this CDR3. The chain couples TRBV30 to TRBJ1-1; TRBD1 agrees at 9 bases. V trimming: 4 bases; J trimming: 0 bases; junction bases outside the gene matches: 0. The V gene's germline CDR1 is GTSNPN and CDR2 SVGIG (reference sequence). This CDR3 region has 13 residues. The CDR3 reads CAWNRGLNTEAFF. In DNA form, the CDR3 reads TGTGCCTGGAACAGGGGGCTGAACACTGAAGCTTTCTTT.

This chain connects TRBV4-2 to TRBJ2-3; possible D gene TRBD1, 6 bases. CDR3 length: 16 residues. V gave up 1 base and J gave up 0 bases, with 11 bases separating them. The germline CDR1 and CDR2 sequences are LGHNA and YNFKEQ. The CDR3 loop reads CASSQGTVPSTDTQYF. The CDR3 coding sequence is TGTGCCAGCAGCCAAGGGACAGTCCCTAGCACAGATACGCAGTATTTT.

The V and J genes are TRBV5-1 and TRBJ2-4; D call uncertain. The germline V and J ends were trimmed by 7 bases and 5 bases, with 16 bases remaining between them. Germline V lookup: CDR1 SGHRS, CDR2 YFSETQ. CDR3 length equals 14 residues. DNA of the CDR3: TGCGCCAGCGCGTCTGACGGGTTCGAAAACATTCAGTACTTC. The encoded protein is CASASDGFENIQYF.

This clone was detected once. V usage is TRBV3-1 (or the pseudogene TRBV3-2) and J usage is TRBJ1-1, with a tentative D call TRBD1 (6 bases). Germline V gene sequence: CDR1 LGHDT, CDR2 YNNKEL (reference sequence). V was clipped by 4 bases and J by 3 bases, with 18 bases between them. This CDR3 comprises 16 residues. This CDR3 reads CASSPPGQFYYTEAFF. The CDR3 DNA reads as TGTGCCAGCAGCCCTCCTGGACAGTTTTATTACACTGAAGCTTTCTTT.

The chain combines TRBV27 with TRBJ1-4, with D possibly being TRBD1 (5 bases). Looked up from germline, CDR1 is MNHEY and CDR2 is SMNVEV (reference sequence). CDR3 length: 16 residues. V was cut by 6 bases and J by 4 bases, with 18 bases left in between. The CDR3 here is CASSTAARGGNEKLFF. CDR3 DNA: TGTGCCAGCAGCACCGCCGCTCGGGGGGGTAATGAAAAACTGTTTTTT. The full variable domain, its missing parts supplied by reference TRBV27 and TRBJ1-4, is EAQVTQNPRYLITVTGKKLTVTCSQNMNHEYMSWYRQDPGLGLRQIYYSMNVEVTDKGDVPEGYKVSRKEKRNFPLILESPSPNQTSLYFCASSTAARGGNEKLFFGSGTQLSVL.

Note on this clone: Compared with germline, one end of the junction differs, possibly owing to a read error. The rearrangement joins TRBV3-1 (or the pseudogene TRBV3-2) to TRBJ1-3, with D unclear. This CDR3 spans 14 amino acids. Germline V gives CDR1 LGHDT, CDR2 YNNKEL (reference sequence). The CDR3 bases are TGTGCCAGCAGCCAAAATCAAATACCCCTCTACCCGCATTTT. Translation: CASSQNQIPLYPHF.

The sample holds one count of this clone. The chain uses TRBV7-2 and TRBJ2-1, with TRBD2 matching 11 bases. The CDR3 spans 15 residues. Germline CDR1 and CDR2: SGHTA and FQGNSA. Trimming at V came to 5 bases and at J to 9 bases, leaving 9 bases not matched to a gene. The CDR3 DNA reads as TGTGCCAGCAGCGATAGCGGGGGGGCTTACGGTGAGCAGTTCTTC. This translates into CASSDSGGAYGEQFF.

This clone occurred a few times. The chain uses TRBV10-3 and TRBJ2-2; unclear D gene. Trimming left V 7 bases short and J 7 bases short, with 13 bases between. The CDR3 consists of 13 residues. The germline gives CDR1 ENHRY, CDR2 SYGVKD. In nucleotides, the CDR3 is TGTGCCATCAACGGCCTAGACGGCGGGGAGCTGTTTTTT. This encodes CAINGLDGGELFF.

This chain connects TRBV19 to TRBJ2-3, with TRBD1 identical over 9 bases. The CDR3 spans 17 residues. Germline V gene data show CDR1 as LNHDA and CDR2 as SQIVND (reference sequence). V shed 5 bases and J 1 base; nucleotides not matched to a gene: 10. The CDR3 DNA is TGTGCCAGTAGTTCTATACGGACAGGGGTGGGCACAGATACGCAGTATTTT. This sequence encodes CASSSIRTGVGTDTQYF.

There are a few counts of this clone. The chain links TRBV30 to TRBJ2-7, with 8 nucleotides matching TRBD1. V was clipped by 5 bases and J by 6 bases; unmatched bases: 3. There are 11 residues in the CDR3. Germline assignment: CDR1 GTSNPN and CDR2 SVGIG (reference sequence). CDR3 bases: TGTGCCTGGGATACAGGGGGCGAGCAGTACGTC. It yields the protein CAWDTGGEQYV.

V usage is TRBV2 and J usage is TRBJ1-2; 7 positions agree with TRBD1. V lost 8 bases to trimming and J lost 5 bases; unmatched junction nucleotides: 8. Per germline, CDR1 SNHLY and CDR2 FYNNEI. The CDR3 sequence is 13 residues long. The DNA for the CDR3 is TGTGCCAGCGCCGGGACAGATCATTATGGCTACACCTTC. It translates to CASAGTDHYGYTF.

The J gene is TRBJ2-5, the V gene TRBV5-1; TRBD2 aligns across 7 bases. CDR1 and CDR2 from the germline V gene are SGHRS and YFSETQ. The CDR3 loop spans 14 amino acids. V lost 7 bases and J lost 5; bases outside the gene matches: 11. This CDR3 is CASETGSGRETQYF. The CDR3 DNA is TGCGCCAGCGAGACGGGATCCGGGAGGGAGACCCAGTACTTC.

CDR3 amino acids: CASSLEDRSANYGYTF. For the CDR3, the DNA is TGTGCCAGCAGCTTAGAGGACAGATCAGCTAACTATGGCTACACCTTC. The rearrangement uses TRBV7-8 and TRBJ1-2, with D possibly being TRBD1 (6 bases). V was shortened by 1 base and J by 0 bases, with 12 bases between the two germline ends. From germline, CDR1 is SGHVS and CDR2 FQNEAQ. There are 16 residues in the CDR3. Full variable domain (remainder filled in from reference TRBV7-8 and TRBJ1-2): GAGVSQSPRYKVAKRGQDVALRCDPISGHVSLFWYQQALGQGPEFLTYFQNEAQLDKSGLPSDRFFAERPEGSVSTLKIQRTQQEDSAVYLCASSLEDRSANYGYTFGSGTRLTVV.

The chain is built from TRBV7-9 and TRBJ2-7; 11 nucleotides match TRBD1. The V and J ends lost 5 bases and 1 base, in that order; junction bases with no gene match: 7. Germline CDR1 SEHNR, CDR2 FQNEAQ (reference sequence). This CDR3 comprises 16 residues. Here the CDR3 reads CASSQVGDRGSYEQYV. Written as DNA, the CDR3 is TGTGCCAGCAGCCAAGTTGGGGACAGGGGGTCCTACGAGCAGTACGTC.

The genes are TRBV7-9 and TRBJ1-2; D not resolved. The germline CDR1 and CDR2 sequences are SEHNR and FQNEAQ (reference sequence). V was trimmed by 5 bases and J by 6 bases, leaving 10 bases between them. This CDR3 has 12 amino acids. CDR3 loop: CASSPQLDGYTF. The CDR3 DNA sequence: TGTGCCAGCAGCCCCCAACTAGATGGCTACACCTTC.

The chain joins TRBV14 to TRBJ2-7, with a weak D call TRBD1 (5 bases). CDR1 SGHDN and CDR2 FVKESK come from the germline V gene. V was shortened by 8 bases and J by 0 bases, with 14 bases between the two germline ends. The CDR3 sequence is 14 residues long. In nucleotides, the CDR3 is TGTGCCAGCGCCGAAACAGGTAGCTCCTACGAGCAGTACTTC. Its translation: CASAETGSSYEQYF.

The J gene is TRBJ2-2, the V gene TRBV9; 8 bases fit TRBD1. Unmatched junction bases numbered 5, after V lost 3 bases and J lost 1 base. This CDR3 has 16 amino acids. Germline assignment: CDR1 SGDLS and CDR2 YYNGEE. In DNA, the CDR3 is TGTGCCAGCAGCGCGTCTGGGACAGGGAACACCGGGGAGCTGTTTTTT. This encodes CASSASGTGNTGELFF. The full variable domain, with the rest looked up from reference TRBV9 and TRBJ2-2, is DSGVTQTPKHLITATGQRVTLRCSPRSGDLSVYWYQQSLDQGLQFLIQYYNGEERAKGNILERFSAQQFPDLHSELNLSSLELGDSALYFCASSASGTGNTGELFFGEGSRLTVL.